This T cell receptor beta chain originates from a study of blood T cell repertoires in COVID-19. Study overall: COVID-19 samples from acute and convalescent phases originated in the United States, Italy and Spain. Sources were T cells, B-cell-depleted T cells, or PBMCs; the material itself was cDNA or gDNA.

The CDR3 runs to 16 residues. The germline CDR1 and CDR2 sequences are SGHTA and FQGNSA. V was shortened by 3 bases and J by 0 bases, with 12 bases between the two germline ends. Original processing notes: Counts of nucleated cells, estimated from reference gene primer amplification, were obtained. This table comes from immunoSEQ multiplex PCR, and its TCRdb copy is limited to in-frame clones, with some not included. V, J and clone size are those of that table, while D and trimming were read from the DNA. The repertoire holds about 94,000 clones, with under 90% as singletons. The TCR sequence derives from a human donor in a cohort sampled during active COVID-19. Specimen: peripheral blood. The chain has TRBV7-2 and TRBJ1-3; D ambiguous. CDR3 residues: CASSLARSSSGNTIYF. CDR3 sequence (DNA): TGTGCCAGCAGCTTGGCCAGATCCTCCTCTGGAAACACCATATATTTT.